This is a list of T cell receptor beta chains from one sample in a study of blood T cell repertoires in COVID-19. Measured with immunoSEQ multiplex PCR; TCRdb has only the in-frame clones, and not every one. The repertoire includes about 180,000 clones, roughly 81% of them detected once, and about an eighth sits in the top ten. The specimen sequenced was peripheral blood. All receptors come from a woman over 75 with COVID-19, enrolled during active disease. The conserved cysteine and the conserved F or W are not part of the CDR3 here. The order of the fields is V gene, J gene, clone size, CDR3 protein. Rows may omit the clone size; those that give it use once, few, many or a size class.

TRBV7-2	TRBJ1-2	.	ASSFETPPYGYT
TRBV28	TRBJ2-7	.	ASRRGRGLAESYEQY
TRBV28	TRBJ2-1	once	ASSEWTGSFYNEQF
TRBV4-2	TRBJ1-2	.	ASSHLGTGVDGYT
TRBV15	TRBJ2-3	.	ATSASGTSTDAQY
TRBV24-1	TRBJ2-3	.	ATSGWGLAGTDTQY
TRBV4-1	TRBJ1-1	.	ASSPRLVRGTEAF
TRBV7-6	TRBJ2-7	.	ASSLVLAGYYEQY
TRBV29-1	TRBJ2-7	.	SAQGDGHEQY
TRBV5-1	TRBJ1-2	few	ASSTTTGGSGYT
TRBV5-1	TRBJ2-7	.	ASSVSPPGIGGEQY
TRBV19	TRBJ2-3	.	ASSIIPSLDTQY
TRBV19	TRBJ1-5	.	ASRNRGPDSNQPQH
TRBV7-9	TRBJ2-1	.	ASSLPPAGGYNEQF
TRBV10-3	TRBJ2-1	.	AISSGRSYNEQF